This T cell receptor (beta chain) was observed in a study of OX40 agonist ivuxolimab in advanced cancers. Across the study: Hepatocellular carcinoma, melanoma, renal cell or head and neck cancer affected the dose-escalation patients. Broader study findings: Normalized T-cell clonal expansion was also low in a subset of nonresponders. Among expanded peripheral T cells, antigen specificity went undetermined.

Comments on this clone: Its specificity is not known.

Trimming removed 9 bases from V and 6 bases from J, with 22 bases in between. Per the germline V gene, CDR1 is SGHNT and CDR2 is YYREEE (reference sequence). This CDR3 is 14 amino acids long. TCRdb's table, derived via immunoSEQ multiplex PCR, lists solely in-frame clones and lacks some. The table includes 55,000 to 75,000 clones, 91% detected once. V gene TRBV5-4 combines with J gene TRBJ2-7; maybe TRBD2 (5 bases). The sample consisted of CD4+ or CD8+ T cells sorted from blood, taken in a trial of the OX40 agonist ivuxolimab. The source of this sequence is an adult with an advanced solid tumor such as melanoma, head and neck, liver or kidney cancer. In nucleotides, the CDR3 is TGTGCCACCCGGGGTTTTGGAGAGATCGGCGAGCAGTACTTC. Translating gives CATRGFGEIGEQYF.